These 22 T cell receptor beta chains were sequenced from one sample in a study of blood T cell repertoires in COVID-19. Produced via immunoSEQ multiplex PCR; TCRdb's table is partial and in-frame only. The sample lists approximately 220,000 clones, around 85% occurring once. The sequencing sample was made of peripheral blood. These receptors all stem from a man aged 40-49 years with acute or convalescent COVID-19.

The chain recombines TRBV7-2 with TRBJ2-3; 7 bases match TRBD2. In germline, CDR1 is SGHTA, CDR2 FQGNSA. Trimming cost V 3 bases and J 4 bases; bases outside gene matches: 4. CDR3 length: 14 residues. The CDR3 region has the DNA TGTGCCAGCAGCTTCGCGGGAGTGGCAGATACGCAGTATTTT. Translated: CASSFAGVADTQYF.

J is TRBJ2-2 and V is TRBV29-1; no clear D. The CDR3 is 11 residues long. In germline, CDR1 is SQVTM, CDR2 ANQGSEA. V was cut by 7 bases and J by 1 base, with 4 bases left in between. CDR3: CSARNTGELFF. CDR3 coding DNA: TGCAGCGCCCGGAACACCGGGGAGCTGTTTTTT.

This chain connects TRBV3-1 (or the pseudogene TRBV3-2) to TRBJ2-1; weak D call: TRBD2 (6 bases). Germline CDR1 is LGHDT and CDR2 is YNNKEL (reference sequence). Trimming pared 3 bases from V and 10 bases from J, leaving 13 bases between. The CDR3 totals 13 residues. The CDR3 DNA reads TGTGCCAGCAGCCATCTGGGGGGTGTGGAGCAGTTCTTC. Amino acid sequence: CASSHLGGVEQFF.

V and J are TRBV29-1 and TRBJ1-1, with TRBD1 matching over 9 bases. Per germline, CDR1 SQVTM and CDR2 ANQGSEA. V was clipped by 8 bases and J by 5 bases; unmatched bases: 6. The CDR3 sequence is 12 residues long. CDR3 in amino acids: CSTGQGRTEAFF. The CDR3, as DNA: TGCAGCACAGGACAGGGGAGGACTGAAGCTTTCTTT.

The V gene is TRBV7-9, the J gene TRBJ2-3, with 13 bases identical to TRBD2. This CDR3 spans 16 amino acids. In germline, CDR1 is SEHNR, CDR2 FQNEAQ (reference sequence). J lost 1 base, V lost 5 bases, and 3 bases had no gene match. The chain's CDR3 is CASSRGLAGGTDTQYF. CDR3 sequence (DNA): TGTGCCAGCAGCCGCGGACTAGCGGGGGGCACAGATACGCAGTATTTT.

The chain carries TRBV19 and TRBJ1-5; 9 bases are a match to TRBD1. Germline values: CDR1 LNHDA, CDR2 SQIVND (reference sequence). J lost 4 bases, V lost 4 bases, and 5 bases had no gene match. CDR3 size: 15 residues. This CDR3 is CASSSGTGTNQPQHF. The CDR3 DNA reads TGTGCCAGTAGTAGCGGGACAGGGACAAATCAGCCCCAGCATTTT.

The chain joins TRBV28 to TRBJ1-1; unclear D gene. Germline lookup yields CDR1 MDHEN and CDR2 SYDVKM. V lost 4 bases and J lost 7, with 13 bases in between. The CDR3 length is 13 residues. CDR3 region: CASSSSGSVEAFF. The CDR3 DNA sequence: TGTGCCAGCAGTTCCTCGGGGAGCGTTGAAGCTTTCTTT.

The CDR3 reads CASSWGTGSPTNEKLFF. DNA for the CDR3: TGTGCCAGTAGTTGGGGGACAGGCTCACCAACTAATGAAAAACTGTTTTTT. This chain connects TRBV19 to TRBJ1-4, with 8 bases lining up with TRBD1. J gave up 0 bases and V 5 bases, and 8 bases lay outside the gene matches. CDR3 length: 17 amino acids. The germline CDR1 and CDR2 sequences are LNHDA and SQIVND (reference sequence).

The CDR3 bases are TGCGCCAGCAGCCCAGGGACAGGGAATGCGGAAGAGACCCAGTACTTC. This sequence encodes CASSPGTGNAEETQYF. This chain connects TRBV5-1 to TRBJ2-5; the match to TRBD1 covers 9 bases. The CDR3 spans 16 residues. The trim removed 4 bases at V and 3 bases at J, leaving 10 bases unmatched. Germline V gene lookup returns CDR1 SGHRS and CDR2 YFSETQ.

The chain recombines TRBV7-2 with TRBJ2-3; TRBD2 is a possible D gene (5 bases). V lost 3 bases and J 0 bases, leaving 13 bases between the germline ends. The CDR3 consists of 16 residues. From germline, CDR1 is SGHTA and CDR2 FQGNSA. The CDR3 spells CASSLRFGGSTDTQYF. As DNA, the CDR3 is TGTGCCAGCAGCTTGAGATTCGGCGGGAGCACAGATACGCAGTATTTT.

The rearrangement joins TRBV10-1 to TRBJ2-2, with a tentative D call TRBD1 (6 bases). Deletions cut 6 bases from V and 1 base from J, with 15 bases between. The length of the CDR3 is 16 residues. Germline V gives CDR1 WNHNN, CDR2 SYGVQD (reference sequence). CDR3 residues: CASSRGRGQNTGELFF. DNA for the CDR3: TGCGCCAGCAGCAGAGGAAGGGGACAGAACACCGGGGAGCTGTTTTTT.

As DNA, the CDR3 is TGTGCCAGCAGCTGGCCAGCGGGGGGTCAAGAGACCCAGTACTTC. This encodes CASSWPAGGQETQYF. J is TRBJ2-5 and V is TRBV11-2; 9 nucleotides line up with TRBD2. J was trimmed by 2 bases and V by 4 bases; bases with no gene match: 5. This CDR3 region has 15 residues. Germline assignment: CDR1 SGHAT and CDR2 FQNNGV.

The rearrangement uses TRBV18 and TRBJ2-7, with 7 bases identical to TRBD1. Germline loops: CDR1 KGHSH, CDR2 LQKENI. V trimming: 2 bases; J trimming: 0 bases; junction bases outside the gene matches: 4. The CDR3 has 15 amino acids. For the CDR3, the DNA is TGTGCCAGCTCACCATTCCGGGACAGCTCCTACGAGCAGTACTTC. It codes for CASSPFRDSSYEQYF.

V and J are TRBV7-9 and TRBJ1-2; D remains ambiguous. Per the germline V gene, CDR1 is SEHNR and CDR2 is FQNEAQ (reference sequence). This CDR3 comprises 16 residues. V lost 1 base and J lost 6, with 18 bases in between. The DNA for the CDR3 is TGTGCCAGCAGCTTAGTTCTTGGGGAGAGGTTGGATGGCTACACCTTC. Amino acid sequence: CASSLVLGERLDGYTF.

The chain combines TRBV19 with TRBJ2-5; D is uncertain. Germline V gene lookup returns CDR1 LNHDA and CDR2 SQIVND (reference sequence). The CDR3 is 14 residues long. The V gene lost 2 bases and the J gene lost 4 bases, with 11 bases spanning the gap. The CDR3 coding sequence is TGTGCCAGTAGTATATCAATTGGAGTAGAGACCCAGTACTTC. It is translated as CASSISIGVETQYF.

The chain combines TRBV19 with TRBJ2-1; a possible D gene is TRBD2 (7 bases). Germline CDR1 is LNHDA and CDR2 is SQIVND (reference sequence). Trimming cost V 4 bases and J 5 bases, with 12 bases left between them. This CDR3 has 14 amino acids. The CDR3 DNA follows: TGTGCCAGTAGTAGGCGGGGGCCCGACAATGAGCAGTTCTTC. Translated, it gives CASSRRGPDNEQFF.

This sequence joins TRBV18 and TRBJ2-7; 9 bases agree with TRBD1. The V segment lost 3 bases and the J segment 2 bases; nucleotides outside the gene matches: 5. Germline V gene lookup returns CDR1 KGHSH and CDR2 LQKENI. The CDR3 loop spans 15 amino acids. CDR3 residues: CASSPGTGSPYEQYF. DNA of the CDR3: TGTGCCAGCTCACCCGGGACAGGGAGCCCCTACGAGCAGTACTTC.

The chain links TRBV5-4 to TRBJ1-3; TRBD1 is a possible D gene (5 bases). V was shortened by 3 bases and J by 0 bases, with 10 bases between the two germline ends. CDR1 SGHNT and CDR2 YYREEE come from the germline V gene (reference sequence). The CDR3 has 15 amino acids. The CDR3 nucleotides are TGTGCCAGCAGCTCAGGGAAAGACTCTGGAAACACCATATATTTT. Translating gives CASSSGKDSGNTIYF.

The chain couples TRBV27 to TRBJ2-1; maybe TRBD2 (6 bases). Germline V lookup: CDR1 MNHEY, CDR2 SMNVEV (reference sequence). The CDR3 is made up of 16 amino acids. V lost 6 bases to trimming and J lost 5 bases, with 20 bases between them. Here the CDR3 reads CASSPASGSIDNEQFF. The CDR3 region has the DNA TGTGCCAGCAGCCCCGCGTCCGGGAGCATCGACAATGAGCAGTTCTTC.

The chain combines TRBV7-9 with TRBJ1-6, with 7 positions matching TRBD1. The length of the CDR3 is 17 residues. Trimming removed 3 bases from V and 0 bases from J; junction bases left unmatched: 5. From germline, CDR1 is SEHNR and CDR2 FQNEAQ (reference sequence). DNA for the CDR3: TGTGCCAGCAGCTTGGGACAGCCAAGCTCCTATAATTCACCCCTCCACTTT. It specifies CASSLGQPSSYNSPLHF.

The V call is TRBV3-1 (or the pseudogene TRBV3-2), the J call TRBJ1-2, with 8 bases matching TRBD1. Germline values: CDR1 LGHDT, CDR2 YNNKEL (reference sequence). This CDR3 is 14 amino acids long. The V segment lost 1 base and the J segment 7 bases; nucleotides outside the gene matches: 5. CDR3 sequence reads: CASSQGRQGSGYTF. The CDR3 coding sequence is TGTGCCAGCAGCCAAGGGCGACAGGGGAGTGGCTACACCTTC.

CDR3 residues: CASSLDSQLNFYGYTF. CDR3 bases: TGCGCCAGCAGCCTGGATTCACAGCTCAATTTCTATGGCTACACCTTC. This chain connects TRBV5-1 to TRBJ1-2; D unclear. Germline V gives CDR1 SGHRS, CDR2 YFSETQ. This CDR3 has 16 residues. V lost 4 bases, J lost 4 bases, and 20 bases lay in between. The whole variable domain, remainder taken from reference TRBV5-1 and TRBJ1-2, is KAGVTQTPRYLIKTRGQQVTLSCSPISGHRSVSWYQQTPGQGLQFLFEYFSETQRNKGNFPGRFSGRQFSNSRSEMNVSTLELGDSALYLCASSLDSQLNFYGYTFGSGTRLTVV.